This is a list of T cell receptor beta chains from one sample in a study of shared clonotypes between healthy human individuals. Sequencing used immunoSEQ multiplex PCR; TCRdb keeps in-frame clones, though not all of them. Counted here are a few million clones, under 95% occurring once; the ten biggest clones make up around 0.35%. Sequenced input: naive CD4+ T cells from PBMCs. These receptors all stem from a man aged 18 to 30 in good health. Some clones in this sample may be carry-over from other donors' samples. The conserved cysteine and the conserved F or W are not part of the CDR3 here. Fields, in order: V gene, clone size, J gene, CDR3 protein. Clone size is not always given. Where it is, it says once, few, many or a class for expanded clones.

v_call: TRBV9; clone_size: NA; j_call: TRBJ2-7; cdr3_aa: ASSVITRTYEQY
v_call: TRBV9; clone_size: once; j_call: TRBJ1-2; cdr3_aa: ASSVGGGEVGGYT
v_call: TRBV23-1; clone_size: once; j_call: TRBJ2-2; cdr3_aa: ASSQLLGRQAPSNTGELF
v_call: TRBV28; clone_size: NA; j_call: TRBJ1-5; cdr3_aa: ASTHSLGGNNQPQH
v_call: TRBV5-4; clone_size: NA; j_call: TRBJ2-7; cdr3_aa: ASSPQGGAGGPSYEQY
v_call: TRBV7-8; clone_size: NA; j_call: TRBJ2-5; cdr3_aa: ASRNLSGSPQY
v_call: TRBV7-2; clone_size: NA; j_call: TRBJ2-4; cdr3_aa: ASSSANIQY
v_call: TRBV9; clone_size: once; j_call: TRBJ2-3; cdr3_aa: ASSVREGIGDTQY
v_call: TRBV11-3; clone_size: once; j_call: TRBJ2-1; cdr3_aa: ASSLDRDRGGNEQF
v_call: TRBV5-4; clone_size: NA; j_call: TRBJ2-4; cdr3_aa: ASSSGWEGPLAKNIQY
v_call: TRBV5-4; clone_size: NA; j_call: TRBJ2-5; cdr3_aa: ASSSASAKETQY
v_call: TRBV4-1; clone_size: NA; j_call: TRBJ2-5; cdr3_aa: ASSHPTGEETQY
v_call: TRBV18; clone_size: NA; j_call: TRBJ2-7; cdr3_aa: ASSPGTASYEQY
v_call: TRBV28; clone_size: NA; j_call: TRBJ1-5; cdr3_aa: ASSPGFFGGPQH
v_call: TRBV6-1; clone_size: NA; j_call: TRBJ2-7; cdr3_aa: ASRDPQGYEQY
v_call: TRBV7-9; clone_size: once; j_call: TRBJ2-5; cdr3_aa: ASSLAGRAYQETQY
v_call: TRBV5-6; clone_size: NA; j_call: NA; cdr3_aa: ASSRLAGTYEQY
v_call: TRBV5-1; clone_size: NA; j_call: TRBJ2-3; cdr3_aa: ASSPESGTSTDTQY
v_call: TRBV11-2; clone_size: NA; j_call: TRBJ2-5; cdr3_aa: ASSLTGETQY
v_call: TRBV7-2; clone_size: NA; j_call: TRBJ2-7; cdr3_aa: ASSPEGPTTSYEQY
v_call: TRBV19; clone_size: once; j_call: TRBJ1-3; cdr3_aa: ASSIATGTSGNTIY
v_call: TRBV7-2; clone_size: NA; j_call: TRBJ2-7; cdr3_aa: ASSRTGPTYEQY
v_call: TRBV6-4; clone_size: NA; j_call: TRBJ2-1; cdr3_aa: ASSDSKGLAGVNEQF
v_call: TRBV19; clone_size: NA; j_call: TRBJ2-7; cdr3_aa: ASNTPGQGAYEQY
v_call: TRBV19; clone_size: NA; j_call: TRBJ2-1; cdr3_aa: ASSPPGLQANEQF
v_call: TRBV10-3; clone_size: NA; j_call: TRBJ1-2; cdr3_aa: AITRDNWDYGYT
v_call: TRBV10-1; clone_size: NA; j_call: TRBJ2-7; cdr3_aa: ASSEPGQAAYEQY
v_call: TRBV5-6; clone_size: NA; j_call: TRBJ1-3; cdr3_aa: ASSFRGGGNTIY
v_call: TRBV7-9; clone_size: NA; j_call: TRBJ2-3; cdr3_aa: ASSLGLHTDTQY
v_call: TRBV7-3; clone_size: NA; j_call: TRBJ1-3; cdr3_aa: ASSLSGPRSGNTIY
v_call: TRBV6-5; clone_size: NA; j_call: TRBJ1-1; cdr3_aa: ASSPSLDRLAF
v_call: TRBV7-9; clone_size: NA; j_call: TRBJ2-3; cdr3_aa: ASSLSSTTDTQY
v_call: TRBV5-1; clone_size: NA; j_call: TRBJ1-1; cdr3_aa: ASTTSWDTEAF
v_call: TRBV4-3; clone_size: NA; j_call: TRBJ2-2; cdr3_aa: ASSQNRGTGELF
v_call: TRBV13; clone_size: NA; j_call: TRBJ2-7; cdr3_aa: ASSPPRTSGLYEQY
v_call: TRBV7-9; clone_size: NA; j_call: TRBJ1-5; cdr3_aa: ASSPGQGRQPQH
v_call: TRBV5-1; clone_size: NA; j_call: TRBJ1-5; cdr3_aa: ASSYTGGIQPQH
v_call: TRBV29-1; clone_size: NA; j_call: TRBJ2-5; cdr3_aa: SGGQAGEQY
v_call: TRBV29-1; clone_size: NA; j_call: TRBJ1-5; cdr3_aa: SVRDGHSNQPQH